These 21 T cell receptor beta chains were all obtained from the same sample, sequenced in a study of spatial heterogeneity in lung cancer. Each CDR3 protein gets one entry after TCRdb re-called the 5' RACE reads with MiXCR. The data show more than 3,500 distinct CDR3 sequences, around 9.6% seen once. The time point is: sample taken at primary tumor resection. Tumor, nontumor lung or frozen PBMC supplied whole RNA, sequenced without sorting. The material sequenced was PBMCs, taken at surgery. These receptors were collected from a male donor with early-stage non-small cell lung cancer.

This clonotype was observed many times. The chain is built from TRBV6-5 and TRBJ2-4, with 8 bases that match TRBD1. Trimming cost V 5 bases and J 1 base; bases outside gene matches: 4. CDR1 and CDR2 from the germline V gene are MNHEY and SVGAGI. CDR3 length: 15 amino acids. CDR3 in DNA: TGTGCCAGCAGTACGGGGGACAGGGCCAAAAACATTCAGTACTTC. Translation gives CASSTGDRAKNIQYF.

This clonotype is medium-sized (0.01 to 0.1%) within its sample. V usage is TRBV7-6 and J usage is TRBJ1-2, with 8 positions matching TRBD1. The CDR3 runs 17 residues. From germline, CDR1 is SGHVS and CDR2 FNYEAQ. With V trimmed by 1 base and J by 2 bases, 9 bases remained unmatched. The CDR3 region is CASSLVQGAAPNYGYTF. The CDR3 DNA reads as TGTGCCAGCAGCTTAGTTCAGGGGGCGGCCCCCAACTATGGCTACACCTTC.

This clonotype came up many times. The DNA for the CDR3 is TGTGCCAGCAGCTTAGGACAGGGAAGTGTAGTCACTGAAGCTTTCTTT. As protein: CASSLGQGSVVTEAFF. This chain links TRBV7-6 with TRBJ1-1; the match to TRBD1 covers 7 bases. Unmatched junction bases numbered 9, after V lost 1 base and J lost 4 bases. Germline CDR1 is SGHVS and CDR2 is FNYEAQ. This CDR3 is 16 amino acids long.

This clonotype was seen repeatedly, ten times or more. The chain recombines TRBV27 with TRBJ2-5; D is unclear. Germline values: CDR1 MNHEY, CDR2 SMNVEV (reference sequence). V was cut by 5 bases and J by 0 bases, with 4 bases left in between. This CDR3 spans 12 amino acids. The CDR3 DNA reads TGTGCCAGCAGTGGGTACCAAGAGACCCAGTACTTC. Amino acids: CASSGYQETQYF.

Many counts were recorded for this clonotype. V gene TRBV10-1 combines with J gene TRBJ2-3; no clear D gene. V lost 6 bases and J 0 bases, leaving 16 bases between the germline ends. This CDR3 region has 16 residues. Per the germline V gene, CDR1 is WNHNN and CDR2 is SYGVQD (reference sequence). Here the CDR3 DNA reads TGCGCCAGCAGGTTCCTCTTTCCTCGTAGCACAGATACGCAGTATTTT. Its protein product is CASRFLFPRSTDTQYF.

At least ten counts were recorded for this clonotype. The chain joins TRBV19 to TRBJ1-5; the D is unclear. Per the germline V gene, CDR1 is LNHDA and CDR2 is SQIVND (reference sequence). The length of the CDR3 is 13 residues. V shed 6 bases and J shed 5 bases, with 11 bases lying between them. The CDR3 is CASSLGMDQPQHF. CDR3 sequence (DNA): TGTGCCAGTAGCCTCGGGATGGATCAGCCCCAGCATTTT.

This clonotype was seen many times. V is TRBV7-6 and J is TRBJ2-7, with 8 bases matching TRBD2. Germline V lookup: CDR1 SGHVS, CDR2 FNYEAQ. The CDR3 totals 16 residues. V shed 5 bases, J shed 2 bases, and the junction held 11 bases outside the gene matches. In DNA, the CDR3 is TGTGCCAGCAGCCCGGGATCCAGCGGGGGAACCTACGAGCAGTACTTC. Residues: CASSPGSSGGTYEQYF.

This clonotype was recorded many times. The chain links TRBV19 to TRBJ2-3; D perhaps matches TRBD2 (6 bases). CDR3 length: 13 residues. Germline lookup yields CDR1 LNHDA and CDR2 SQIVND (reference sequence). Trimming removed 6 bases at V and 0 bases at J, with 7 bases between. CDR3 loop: CASRGTSTDTQYF. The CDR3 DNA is TGTGCCAGTAGAGGGACTAGCACAGATACGCAGTATTTT.

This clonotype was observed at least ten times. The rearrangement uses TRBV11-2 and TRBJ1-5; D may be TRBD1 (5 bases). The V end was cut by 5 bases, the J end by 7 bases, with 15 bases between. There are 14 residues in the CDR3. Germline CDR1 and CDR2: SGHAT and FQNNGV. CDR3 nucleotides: TGTGCCAGCAGCCCCGGTCGGGGGAGGCAGCCCCAGCATTTT. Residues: CASSPGRGRQPQHF.

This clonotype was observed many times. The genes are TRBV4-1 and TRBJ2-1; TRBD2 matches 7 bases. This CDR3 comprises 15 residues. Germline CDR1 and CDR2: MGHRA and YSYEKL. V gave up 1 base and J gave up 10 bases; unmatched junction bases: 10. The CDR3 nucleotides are TGCGCCAGCAGCCAAGTGGGAACGAGCGGGGAAGAGCAGTTCTTC. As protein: CASSQVGTSGEEQFF.

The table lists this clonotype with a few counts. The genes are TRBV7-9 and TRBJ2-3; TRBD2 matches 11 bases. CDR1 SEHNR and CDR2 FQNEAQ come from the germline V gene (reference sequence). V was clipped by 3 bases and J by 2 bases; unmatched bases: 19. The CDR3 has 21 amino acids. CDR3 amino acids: CASSLFETGTSGYQSTDTQYF. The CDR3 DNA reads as TGTGCCAGCAGCTTGTTCGAAACCGGGACTAGCGGATATCAGTCCACAGATACGCAGTATTTT.

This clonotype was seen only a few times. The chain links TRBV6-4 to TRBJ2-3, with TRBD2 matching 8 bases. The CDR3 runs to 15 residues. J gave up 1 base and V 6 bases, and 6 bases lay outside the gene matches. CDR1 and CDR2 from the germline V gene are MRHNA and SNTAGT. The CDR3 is CASSQTSGRTDTQYF. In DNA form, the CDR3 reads TGTGCCAGCAGCCAAACTAGCGGACGCACAGATACGCAGTATTTT.

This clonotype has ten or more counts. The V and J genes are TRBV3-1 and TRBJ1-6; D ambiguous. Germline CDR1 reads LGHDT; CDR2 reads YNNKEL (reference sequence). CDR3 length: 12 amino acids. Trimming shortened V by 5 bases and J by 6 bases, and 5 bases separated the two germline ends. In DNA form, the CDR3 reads TGTGCCAGCAGCAACAGTAATTCACCCCTCCACTTT. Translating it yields CASSNSNSPLHF.

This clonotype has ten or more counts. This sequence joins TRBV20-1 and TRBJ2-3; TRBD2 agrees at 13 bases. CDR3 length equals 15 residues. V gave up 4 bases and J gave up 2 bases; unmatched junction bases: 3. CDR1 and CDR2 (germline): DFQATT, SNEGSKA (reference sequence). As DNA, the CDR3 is TGCAGTGCTACCGGACTAGCGGGGGTCACAGATACGCAGTATTTT. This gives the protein CSATGLAGVTDTQYF.

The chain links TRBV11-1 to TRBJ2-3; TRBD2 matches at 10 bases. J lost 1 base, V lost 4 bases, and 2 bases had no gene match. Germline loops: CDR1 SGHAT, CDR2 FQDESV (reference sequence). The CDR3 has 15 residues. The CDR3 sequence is CASSSTSGGTDTQYF. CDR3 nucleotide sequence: TGTGCCAGCAGCTCCACTAGCGGGGGCACAGATACGCAGTATTTT.

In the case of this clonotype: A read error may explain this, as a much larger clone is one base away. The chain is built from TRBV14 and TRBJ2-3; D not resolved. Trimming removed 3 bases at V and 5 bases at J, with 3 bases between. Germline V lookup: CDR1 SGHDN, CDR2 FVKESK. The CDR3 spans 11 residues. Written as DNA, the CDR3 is TGTGCCAGCAGCCAGCTAGATACGCAGTATTTT. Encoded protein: CASSQLDTQYF.

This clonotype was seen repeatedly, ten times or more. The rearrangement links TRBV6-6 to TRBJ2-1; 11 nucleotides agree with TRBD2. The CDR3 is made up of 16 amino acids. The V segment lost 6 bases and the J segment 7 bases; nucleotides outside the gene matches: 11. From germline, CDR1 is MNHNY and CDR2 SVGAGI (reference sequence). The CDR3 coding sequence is TGTGCCAGCAGCTACCCCATAGCGGGGGGGACGAATGAGCAGTTCTTC. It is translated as CASSYPIAGGTNEQFF.

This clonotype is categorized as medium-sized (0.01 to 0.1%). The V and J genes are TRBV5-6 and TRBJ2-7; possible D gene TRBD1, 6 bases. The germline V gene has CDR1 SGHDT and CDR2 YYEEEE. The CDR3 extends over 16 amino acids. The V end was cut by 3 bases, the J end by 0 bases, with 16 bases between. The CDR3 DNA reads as TGTGCCAGCAGCTCCACAGGGAAGGAAGGCTCCTACGAGCAGTACTTC. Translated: CASSSTGKEGSYEQYF. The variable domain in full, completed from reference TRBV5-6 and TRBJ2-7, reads DAGVTQSPTHLIKTRGQQVTLRCSPKSGHDTVSWYQQALGQGPQFIFQYYEEEERQRGNFPDRFSGHQFPNYSSELNVNALLLGDSALYLCASSSTGKEGSYEQYFGPGTRLTVT.

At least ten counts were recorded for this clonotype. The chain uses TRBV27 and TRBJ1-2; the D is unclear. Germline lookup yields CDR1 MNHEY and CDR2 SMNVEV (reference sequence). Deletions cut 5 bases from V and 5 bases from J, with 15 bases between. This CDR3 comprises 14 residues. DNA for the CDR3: TGTGCCAGCAGTAGTTCCTTGGTACCTTATGGCTACACCTTC. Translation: CASSSSLVPYGYTF.

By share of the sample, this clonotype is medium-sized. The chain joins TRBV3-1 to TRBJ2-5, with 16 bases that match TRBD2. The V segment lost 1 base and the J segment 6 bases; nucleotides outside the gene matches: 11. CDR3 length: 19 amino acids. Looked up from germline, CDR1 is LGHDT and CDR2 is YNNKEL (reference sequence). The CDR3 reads CASSQGSGTSGGAPKTQYF. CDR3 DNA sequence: TGTGCCAGCAGCCAAGGATCCGGGACTAGCGGGGGGGCCCCGAAGACCCAGTACTTC.

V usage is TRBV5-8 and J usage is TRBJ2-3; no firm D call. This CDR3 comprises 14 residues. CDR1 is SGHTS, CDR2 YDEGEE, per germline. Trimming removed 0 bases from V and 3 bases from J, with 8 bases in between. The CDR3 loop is CASSLERETDTQYF. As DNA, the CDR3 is TGTGCCAGCAGCTTGGAGCGAGAGACAGATACGCAGTATTTT.